Each of the 16 T cell receptor beta chains below was sequenced from the same sample in a study of a mutant IDH1 vaccine in newly diagnosed glioma. Time point meaning: week 47, end of study. With topical imiquimod, each dose of the vaccine consisted of 300 ug of mutant IDH1 20-mer peptide. Produced via immunoSEQ multiplex PCR; TCRdb's table is partial and in-frame only. The sample includes tens of thousands of clones, roughly 84% of them seen just once. What these receptors recognize is not known. The material sequenced was PBMCs, taken from a glioma patient whose treatment included an IDH1 peptide vaccine. These receptors came from a man aged 25-45 years with glioma.

V and J are TRBV7-3 and TRBJ1-1, with D unclear. V was trimmed by 1 base and J by 3 bases, leaving 6 bases between them. This CDR3 region has 13 residues. CDR1 and CDR2 (germline): SGHTA, FQGTGA. The CDR3 DNA follows: TGTGCCAGCAGCTTAAGCAAAGACACTGAAGCTTTCTTT. Translating gives CASSLSKDTEAFF.

This chain connects TRBV19 to TRBJ2-1; 14 bases agree with TRBD2. Germline-derived CDR1 and CDR2 are LNHDA and SQIVND (reference sequence). The junction had 24 bases not matched to a gene; V was cut back by 4 bases and J by 7 bases. CDR3 length equals 22 residues. The CDR3 region has the DNA TGTGCCAGTAGTACGGACCGACCCACCGGGACTAGCGGGAGAACGTCAGGGAATGAGCAGTTCTTC. Protein product: CASSTDRPTGTSGRTSGNEQFF.

The chain recombines TRBV30 with TRBJ1-2, with 7 positions matching TRBD1. This CDR3 has 13 residues. Germline CDR1 GTSNPN, CDR2 SVGIG (reference sequence). V gave up 0 bases and J gave up 8 bases; unmatched junction bases: 6. CDR3 protein: CAWSVRAGGGYTF. The CDR3 DNA is TGTGCCTGGAGTGTACGGGCAGGGGGGGGCTACACCTTC. Combining the CDR3 with reference TRBV30 and TRBJ1-2 gives the whole variable domain SQTIHQWPATLVQPVGSPLSLECTVEGTSNPNLYWYRQAAGRGLQLLFYSVGIGQISSEVPQNLSASRPQDRQFILSSKKLLLSDSGFYLCAWSVRAGGGYTFGSGTRLTVV.

CDR3 bases: TGCGCCAGCAGCTTGATCTCTAACAGGAACACCGGGGAGCTGTTTTTT. This translates into CASSLISNRNTGELFF. The rearrangement joins TRBV5-1 to TRBJ2-2; D is unclear. Trimming left V 1 base short and J 1 base short, with 11 bases between. This CDR3 has 16 amino acids. Germline V gene lookup returns CDR1 SGHRS and CDR2 YFSETQ.

This sequence joins TRBV21-1 and TRBJ1-2. TRBV21-1 is described as a pseudogene. The CDR3 covers 12 residues. CDR3 loop: CASSKGGYGYTF. DNA of the CDR3: TGTGCCAGCAGCAAAGGAGGCTATGGCTACACCTTC.

The rearrangement joins TRBV27 to TRBJ2-1, with 12 nucleotides matching TRBD2. Trimming cost V 6 bases and J 4 bases; bases outside gene matches: 10. The CDR3 runs to 17 residues. Germline V gene lookup returns CDR1 MNHEY and CDR2 SMNVEV (reference sequence). CDR3 bases: TGTGCCAGCAGCCAAAGGGCGGGGACTAGCGGGTACAATGAGCAGTTCTTC. Amino acids: CASSQRAGTSGYNEQFF.

The DNA of the CDR3 is TGCGCCAGCAGCTTGGATCCAGATACGCAGTATTTT. Translation: CASSLDPDTQYF. The chain employs TRBV5-1 and TRBJ2-3; D gene ambiguous. V lost 0 bases to trimming and J lost 4 bases, with 3 bases between them. The CDR3 totals 12 residues. CDR1 and CDR2 from the germline V gene are SGHRS and YFSETQ.

This chain joins TRBV6-5 and TRBJ2-2; 7 nucleotides align to TRBD1. The V and J ends lost 0 bases and 3 bases, in that order; junction bases with no gene match: 4. CDR3 size: 16 residues. The germline CDR1 and CDR2 sequences are MNHEY and SVGAGI. The CDR3 reads CASSYSGGRYTGELFF. The CDR3 DNA reads TGTGCCAGCAGTTACTCAGGGGGCCGGTACACCGGGGAGCTGTTTTTT.

V usage is TRBV10-3 and J usage is TRBJ1-3; perhaps TRBD1 as D (5 bases). The CDR3 is made up of 18 amino acids. In germline, CDR1 is ENHRY, CDR2 SYGVKD. Trimming stripped 0 bases from V and 3 bases from J, with 18 bases between. The CDR3 DNA is TGTGCCATCAGTGAGTCGAAGGAAACAGGCAGAATTGGAAACACCATATATTTT. Translated: CAISESKETGRIGNTIYF.

The gene calls are TRBV9 and TRBJ2-5; weak D call: TRBD2 (6 bases). The CDR3 has 16 residues. The germline V gene encodes CDR1 SGDLS and CDR2 YYNGEE. The germline V and J ends were trimmed by 0 bases and 4 bases, with 16 bases remaining between them. CDR3 in amino acids: CASSVVAGTTRETQYF. The CDR3 DNA reads as TGTGCCAGCAGCGTAGTGGCGGGAACTACTAGAGAGACCCAGTACTTC.

This chain joins TRBV5-6 and TRBJ1-2; 8 bases align to TRBD1. The germline V gene has CDR1 SGHDT and CDR2 YYEEEE. The V and J ends lost 6 bases and 4 bases, in that order; junction bases with no gene match: 8. This CDR3 is 14 amino acids long. CDR3 region: CASIRTGSGYGYTF. The CDR3 nucleotides are TGTGCCAGCATTCGGACAGGGTCTGGCTATGGCTACACCTTC.

The gene calls are TRBV6-6 and TRBJ2-7, with 8 positions matching TRBD1. The CDR3 covers 13 residues. Trimming took 2 bases from V and 4 from J; bases not matched to a gene: 1. Germline V gene sequence: CDR1 MNHNY, CDR2 SVGAGI (reference sequence). The CDR3 sequence: CASSYTGGYEQYF. The DNA for the CDR3 is TGTGCCAGCAGTTACACAGGGGGGTACGAGCAGTACTTC.

This chain uses TRBV5-4 with TRBJ2-3, with D perhaps TRBD2 (6 bases). The V gene's germline CDR1 is SGHNT and CDR2 YYREEE (reference sequence). V was pared by 2 bases and J by 0 bases, with 13 bases between. This CDR3 spans 16 amino acids. The CDR3 region has the DNA TGTGCCAGCAGCTTTACGGGGGAGACTAGCACAGATACGCAGTATTTT. Encoded protein: CASSFTGETSTDTQYF.

For the CDR3, the DNA is TGTGCCAGCAGCTTGGTACAGGAGGGCACCGGGGAGCTGTTTTTT. Translation: CASSLVQEGTGELFF. The V and J genes are TRBV5-4 and TRBJ2-2; weak D call: TRBD2 (6 bases). The ends were cut back, 0 bases at V and 4 bases at J, with 10 bases in the middle. The CDR3 consists of 15 residues. The germline CDR1 and CDR2 sequences are SGHNT and YYREEE (reference sequence).

This sequence joins TRBV29-1 and TRBJ2-7, with 10 bases lining up with TRBD2. Per germline, CDR1 SQVTM and CDR2 ANQGSEA. V lost 1 base, J lost 1 base, and 4 bases stayed unmatched. The length of the CDR3 is 15 residues. CDR3: CSVEVGTSVSYEQYF. CDR3 sequence (DNA): TGCAGCGTTGAAGTAGGGACTAGCGTTTCCTACGAGCAGTACTTC.

The V and J genes are TRBV30 and TRBJ1-6, with 9 bases fitting TRBD1. Losses at the gene ends were 3 bases for V and 7 bases for J; bases not matched to a gene: 7. The CDR3 runs to 15 residues. CDR1 is GTSNPN and CDR2 is SVGIG in the germline V gene (reference sequence). CDR3 bases: TGTGCCTGGAGGGACCAGACAGGGGGGAATTCACCCCTCCACTTT. It specifies CAWRDQTGGNSPLHF.